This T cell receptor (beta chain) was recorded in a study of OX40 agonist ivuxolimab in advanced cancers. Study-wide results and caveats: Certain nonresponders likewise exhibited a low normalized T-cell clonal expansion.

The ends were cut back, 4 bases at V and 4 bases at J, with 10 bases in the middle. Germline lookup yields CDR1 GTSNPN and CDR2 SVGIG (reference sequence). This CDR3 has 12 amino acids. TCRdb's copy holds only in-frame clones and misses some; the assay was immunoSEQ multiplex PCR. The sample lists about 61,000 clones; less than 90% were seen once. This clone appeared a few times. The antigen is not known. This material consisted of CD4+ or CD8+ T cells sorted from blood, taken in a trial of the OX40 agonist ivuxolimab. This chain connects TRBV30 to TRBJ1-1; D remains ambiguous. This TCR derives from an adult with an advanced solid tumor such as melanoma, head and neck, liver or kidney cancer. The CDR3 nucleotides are TGTGCCTGGAACGCGGGAACCACTGAAGCTTTCTTT. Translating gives CAWNAGTTEAFF.